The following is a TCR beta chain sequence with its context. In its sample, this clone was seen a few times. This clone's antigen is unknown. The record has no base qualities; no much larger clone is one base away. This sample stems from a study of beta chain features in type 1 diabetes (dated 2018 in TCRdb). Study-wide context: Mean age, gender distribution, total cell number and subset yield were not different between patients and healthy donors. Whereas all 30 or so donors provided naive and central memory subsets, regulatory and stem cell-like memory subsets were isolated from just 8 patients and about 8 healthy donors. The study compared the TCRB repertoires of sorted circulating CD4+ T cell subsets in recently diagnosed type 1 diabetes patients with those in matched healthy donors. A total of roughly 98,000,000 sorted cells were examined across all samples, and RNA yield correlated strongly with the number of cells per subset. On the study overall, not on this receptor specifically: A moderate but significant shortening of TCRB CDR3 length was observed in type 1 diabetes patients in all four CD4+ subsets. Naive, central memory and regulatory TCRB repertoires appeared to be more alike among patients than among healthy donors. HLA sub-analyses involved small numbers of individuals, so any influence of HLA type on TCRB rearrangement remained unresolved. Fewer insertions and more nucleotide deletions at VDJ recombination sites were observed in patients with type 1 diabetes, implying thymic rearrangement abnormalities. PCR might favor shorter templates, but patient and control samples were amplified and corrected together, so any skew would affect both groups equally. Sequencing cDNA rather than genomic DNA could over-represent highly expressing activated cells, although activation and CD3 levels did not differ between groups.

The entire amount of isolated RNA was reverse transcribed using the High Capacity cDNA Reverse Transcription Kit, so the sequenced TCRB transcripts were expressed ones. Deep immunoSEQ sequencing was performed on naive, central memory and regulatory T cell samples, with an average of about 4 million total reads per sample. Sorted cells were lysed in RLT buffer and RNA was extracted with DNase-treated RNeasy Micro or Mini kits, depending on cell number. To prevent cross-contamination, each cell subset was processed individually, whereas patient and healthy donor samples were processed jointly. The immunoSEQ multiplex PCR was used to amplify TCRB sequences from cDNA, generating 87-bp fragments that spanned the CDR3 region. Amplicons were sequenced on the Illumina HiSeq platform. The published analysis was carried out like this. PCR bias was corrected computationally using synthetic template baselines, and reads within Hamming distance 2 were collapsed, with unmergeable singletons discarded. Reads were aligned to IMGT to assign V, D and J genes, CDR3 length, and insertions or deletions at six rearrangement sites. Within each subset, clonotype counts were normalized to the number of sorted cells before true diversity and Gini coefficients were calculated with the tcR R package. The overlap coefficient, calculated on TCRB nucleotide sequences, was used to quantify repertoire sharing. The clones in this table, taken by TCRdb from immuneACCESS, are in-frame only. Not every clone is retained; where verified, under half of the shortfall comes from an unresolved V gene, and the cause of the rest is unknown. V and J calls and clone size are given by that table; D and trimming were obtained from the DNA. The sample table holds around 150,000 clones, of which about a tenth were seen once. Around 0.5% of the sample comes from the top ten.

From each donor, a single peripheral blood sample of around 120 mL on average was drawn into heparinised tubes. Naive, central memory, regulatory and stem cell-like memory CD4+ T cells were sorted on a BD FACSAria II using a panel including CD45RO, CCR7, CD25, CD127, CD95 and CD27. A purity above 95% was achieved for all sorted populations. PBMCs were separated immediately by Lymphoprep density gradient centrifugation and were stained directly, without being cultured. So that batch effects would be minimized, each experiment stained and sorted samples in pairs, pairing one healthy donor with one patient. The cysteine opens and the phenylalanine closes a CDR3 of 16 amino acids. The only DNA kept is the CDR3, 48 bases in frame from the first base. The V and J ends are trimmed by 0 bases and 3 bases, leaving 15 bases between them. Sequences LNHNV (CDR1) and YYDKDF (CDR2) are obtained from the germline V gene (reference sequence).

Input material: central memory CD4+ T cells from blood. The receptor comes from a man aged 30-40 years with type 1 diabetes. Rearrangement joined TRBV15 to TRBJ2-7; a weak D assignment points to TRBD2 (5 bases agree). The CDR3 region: CATSRDLSGGLYEQYF. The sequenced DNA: TGTGCCACCAGCAGAGATCTTTCCGGAGGCCTCTACGAGCAGTACTTC.